Following are 7 T cell receptor beta chains from one sample sequenced in a study of OX40 agonist ivuxolimab in advanced cancers. Sequenced by immunoSEQ multiplex PCR; TCRdb stores in-frame clones only, minus some. The sample includes under 90,000 clones, approximately 89% of them seen just once. The material was CD4+ or CD8+ T cells sorted from blood, obtained in a trial of the OX40 agonist ivuxolimab. The receptors stem from an adult with an advanced solid tumor such as melanoma, head and neck, liver or kidney cancer.

Of note for this clone: Other DNA sequences in this sample translate to the same CDR3. The chain recombines TRBV5-1 with TRBJ2-2; no reliable D call. CDR3 length equals 14 residues. V lost 2 bases to trimming and J lost 1 base, with 6 bases between them. Looked up from germline, CDR1 is SGHRS and CDR2 is YFSETQ. The CDR3 region has the DNA TGCGCCAGCAGCTTAGACGGGAACACCGGGGAGCTGTTTTTT. Its translation is CASSLDGNTGELFF.

The chain recombines TRBV11-3 with TRBJ2-4, with D perhaps TRBD2 (8 bases). V shed 5 bases and J shed 8 bases, with 19 bases lying between them. The CDR3 is made up of 15 amino acids. The germline V gene has CDR1 SGHNT and CDR2 YENEEA. The CDR3 loop is CASSPPGGGADIQYF. CDR3 in DNA: TGTGCCAGCAGCCCCCCGGGAGGGGGCGCGGACATTCAGTACTTC.

The CDR3 loop reads CASSLGTGYNSPLHF. The CDR3 DNA is TGTGCCAGCAGCTTAGGGACAGGGTATAATTCACCCCTCCACTTT. The J gene is TRBJ1-6, the V gene TRBV7-2, with 8 bases that match TRBD1. V shed 1 base and J 4 bases; nucleotides not matched to a gene: 0. The CDR3 consists of 15 residues. Germline loops: CDR1 SGHTA, CDR2 FQGNSA. Drawing the rest from reference TRBV7-2 and TRBJ1-6, the complete variable domain is GAGVSQSPSNKVTEKGKDVELRCDPISGHTALYWYRQSLGQGLEFLIYFQGNSAPDKSGLPSDRFSAERTGGSVSTLTIQRTQQEDSAVYLCASSLGTGYNSPLHFGNGTRLTVT.

V and J are TRBV5-4 and TRBJ1-2, with 8 nucleotides matching TRBD1. The V gene's germline CDR1 is SGHNT and CDR2 YYREEE (reference sequence). The V segment lost 4 bases and the J segment 1 base; nucleotides outside the gene matches: 6. The CDR3 is 15 residues long. The CDR3 protein is CASSTDREFNYGYTF. CDR3 bases: TGTGCCAGCAGCACGGACAGGGAATTTAACTATGGCTACACCTTC.

This chain links TRBV7-6 with TRBJ1-5, with unresolved D. V dropped 5 bases and J dropped 3 bases, with 8 bases sitting between them. Germline CDR1 and CDR2: SGHVS and FNYEAQ. The CDR3 runs 13 residues. The CDR3 sequence: CASSQSLNQPQHF. The CDR3 coding sequence is TGTGCCAGCAGCCAAAGTCTCAATCAGCCCCAGCATTTT.

The chain is built from TRBV7-9 and TRBJ1-1; D is uncertain. The V gene's germline CDR1 is SEHNR and CDR2 FQNEAQ (reference sequence). The CDR3 runs 13 residues. V was shortened by 1 base and J by 2 bases, with 5 bases between the two germline ends. CDR3 sequence reads: CASSLERNTEAFF. As DNA, the CDR3 is TGTGCCAGCAGCTTAGAGAGAAACACTGAAGCTTTCTTT.

The V and J genes are TRBV4-1 and TRBJ2-1, with 7 bases that match TRBD2. V shed 8 bases, J shed 1 base, and the junction held 5 bases outside the gene matches. From germline, CDR1 is MGHRA and CDR2 YSYEKL. CDR3 size: 14 residues. The CDR3, as DNA: TGCGCCAGCCAACTGGGACTATCCTACAATGAGCAGTTCTTC. Translated: CASQLGLSYNEQFF.